These T cell receptor beta chains were read from a single sample in a study of response to subunit inactivated influenza vaccine. Each CDR3 protein gets one entry after TCRdb re-called the RT-PCR reads with MiXCR. This sample has 550,000 to 800,000 distinct CDR3 sequences, with more than 15% found just once. The sequencing used PBMCs from blood, collected about 12 days after vaccination. These TCRs come from a man in his forties or fifties who received an inactivated influenza vaccine. The conserved cysteine and the conserved F or W are not part of the CDR3 here.

j_call v_call cdr3_aa
TRBJ1-5 TRBV7-8 ASSLARQGGQPQH
TRBJ2-1 TRBV20-1 SAREGVREQF
TRBJ2-5 TRBV29-1 SVGQGVRETQY
TRBJ1-2 TRBV3-1 ASSRRSNYGYT
TRBJ2-5 TRBV5-1 ASSLFGSLGETQY
TRBJ1-2 TRBV27 ASRLTESAGYT
TRBJ2-1 TRBV9 ASSVLTGIEQF
TRBJ1-6 TRBV5-1 ASSSGAVAQGTDSPLH
TRBJ2-3 TRBV10-3 AIRGTSGSGDTQY
TRBJ2-5 TRBV7-2 ASRLKGLETQY
TRBJ2-5 TRBV6-5 ASSYSLSGDETQY
TRBJ2-3 TRBV20-1 SASQATDTQY
TRBJ2-6 TRBV30 AFGTSGGSGVLT
TRBJ1-2 TRBV29-1 SVGGHVPYGYT
TRBJ1-4 TRBV3-1 ASSLGQAATNEKLF
TRBJ2-4 TRBV2 ASSEPGTLAKNIQY
TRBJ2-1 TRBV4-2 ASSQPGLAGGPHEQF
TRBJ1-4 TRBV6-5 ASSYPGQSENEKLF
TRBJ1-1 TRBV9 ASSPRTGGNTEAF
TRBJ1-1 TRBV18 ASSEGAVNTEAF
TRBJ1-5 TRBV12-3/TRBV12-4 ASTLQGRGQPQH
TRBJ2-4 TRBV11-3 ASSNGNIQY
TRBJ1-1 TRBV12-3/TRBV12-4 ASSWATMNTEAF
TRBJ2-7 TRBV20-1 SAVLAGAAYEQY
TRBJ2-7 TRBV5-1 ASSWGTGSYEQY
TRBJ2-7 TRBV19 ASSIERRFTSSYEQY
TRBJ2-2 TRBV5-1 ASSMRVMNTGELF
TRBJ2-5 TRBV5-1 ASTSTGSQETQY
TRBJ1-4 TRBV20-1 SATGQGLGEKLF
TRBJ2-7 TRBV5-8 AISPGTTYEQY
TRBJ2-7 TRBV30 AWSGTPGVYEQY
TRBJ2-7 TRBV12-3/TRBV12-4 ASSPDDSYEQY
TRBJ2-1 TRBV14 ASSENSYNEQF
TRBJ1-5 TRBV12-3/TRBV12-4 ASSTRVWQPQH
TRBJ1-2 TRBV27 ASQPTGTANYGYT
TRBJ2-1 TRBV6-1 ASSGLAGDNEQF
TRBJ2-5 TRBV3-1 ASSLYRGRAEGMETQY
TRBJ1-1 TRBV12-3/TRBV12-4 ASSPRVNTEAF
TRBJ2-7 TRBV20-1 SARHGTSGSEQY
TRBJ2-7 TRBV6-5 ASRGDFLEQY
TRBJ2-3 TRBV12-3/TRBV12-4 ASSYRSPGAGLTDTQY
TRBJ2-3 TRBV6-4 ASSDSGQGVYTSTDTQY
TRBJ2-7 TRBV7-9 ASSLKAGYEQY
TRBJ2-2 TRBV11-2 ASSLDRTSGNGGELF
TRBJ1-1 TRBV6-2/TRBV6-3 ASSPRLNTEAF
TRBJ2-3 TRBV12-3/TRBV12-4 ASSLLAPYRDTQY
TRBJ2-1 TRBV7-8 ASSLPWTSGNEQF
TRBJ1-6 TRBV7-2 ASSLGWDLNSPLH
TRBJ2-3 TRBV19 ASSSGQDPDTQY
TRBJ2-7 TRBV2 ASSFGTEQY
TRBJ2-3 TRBV20-1 SARGAPTSTDTQY